This T cell receptor beta chain was recorded in a study of blood T cell repertoires in COVID-19. Study-wide context: The United States, Italy and Spain were the sources of the acute and convalescent COVID-19 samples. The cDNA or gDNA used as material had been derived from T cells, B-cell-depleted T cells, or PBMCs.

Source study methods: Amplifying reference gene primers gave estimates of nucleated cell counts. Only in-frame clones appear in the TCRdb table, and some are missing; sequencing was by immunoSEQ multiplex PCR. For V, J and clone size, that table is used; D and trimming come from the DNA. This sample has 250,000 or so clones, with roughly nine tenths found just once. The TCR comes from a man younger than 30 with active or convalescent COVID-19. Sequenced: peripheral blood.

DNA for the CDR3: TGTGCCAGCAGCTTAGACTGGCAGATTTACGAGCAGTACTTC. This sequence encodes CASSLDWQIYEQYF. This chain joins TRBV11-2 and TRBJ2-7; D not resolved. The CDR3 sequence is 14 residues long. Germline loops: CDR1 SGHAT, CDR2 FQNNGV. V lost 0 bases and J 4 bases, leaving 10 bases between the germline ends.